The present T cell receptor (beta chain) was sequenced within a study of cytomegalovirus exposure and HLA in healthy donors. Regarding donors, all were healthy bone marrow donors. Findings of the study overall: Immune exposure information comprised only CMV serostatus. Reportedly, HLA-A and HLA-B alleles of most subjects were accurately predicted from TCR beta. Rare TCR sequences dominated, though some public TCRs recurred in many donors.

A note on this clone: The antigen remains undetermined.

Amplification used 60 Vbeta primers and 13 Jbeta primers. Libraries were prepared by immunoSEQ multiplex PCR; TCRdb keeps only in-frame clonotypes and omits some of them. This sample contains roughly 65,000 clones. CDR1 is SNHLY, CDR2 FYNNEI, per germline. Between the trimmed V and J ends, which lost 3 bases and 0 bases, there was a span of 5 bases. The CDR3 spans 13 residues. The receptor was derived from a boy aged 10-17 years in good health and CMV-seronegative. The genes are TRBV2 and TRBJ1-2; the D is unclear. Material for sequencing was PBMCs. The CDR3 bases are TGTGCCAGCAGTGACATAGCTAACTATGGCTACACCTTC. Translation: CASSDIANYGYTF.